This T cell receptor (beta chain) was sequenced during a study of shared clonotypes between healthy human individuals. Study conclusions and caveats: All-four-donor shared clonotypes had higher generation probabilities than non-shared clonotypes did.

Trimming took off 1 base at V and 3 bases at J, with 23 bases between the two ends. This CDR3 region has 18 residues. Germline V gene sequence: CDR1 SGHDT, CDR2 YYEEEE. Naive CD8 isolation took CD45RO-negative cells positively selected for CCR7 and excluded terminally differentiated effector memory CD45RA+ cells. Clones were sequenced by immunoSEQ multiplex PCR, and TCRdb holds only the in-frame ones, with some missing. The sample gives 1.5 million to 2.5 million clones, just under 95% of which show up once; 1% to 1.5% is in the top ten. This clone was picked up one time. Its target is unknown. The chain has TRBV5-6 and TRBJ2-7; possible D gene TRBD2, 6 bases. The sequenced sample consisted of naive CD8+ T cells sorted from blood. The receptor comes from a man aged 18-30 years in good health. The CDR3 is CASSLWDGYSGTFYEQYF. DNA for the CDR3: TGTGCCAGCAGCTTGTGGGACGGGTATAGCGGAACCTTCTACGAGCAGTACTTC.